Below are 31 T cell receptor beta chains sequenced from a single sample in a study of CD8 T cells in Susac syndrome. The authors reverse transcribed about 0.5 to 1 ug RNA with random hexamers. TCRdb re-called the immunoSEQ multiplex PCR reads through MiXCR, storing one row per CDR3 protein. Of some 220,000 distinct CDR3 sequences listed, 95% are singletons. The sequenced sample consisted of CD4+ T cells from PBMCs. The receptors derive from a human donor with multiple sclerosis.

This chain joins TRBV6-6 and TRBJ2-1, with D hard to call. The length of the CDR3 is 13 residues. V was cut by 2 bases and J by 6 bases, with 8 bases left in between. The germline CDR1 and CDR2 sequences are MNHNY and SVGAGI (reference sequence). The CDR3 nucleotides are TGTGCCAGCAGTTACAGTAGAGTCAATGAGCAGTTCTTC. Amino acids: CASSYSRVNEQFF.

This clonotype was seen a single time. CDR3 sequence: CASRPQDHTGELFF. DNA for the CDR3: TGTGCCAGCAGGCCTCAAGACCACACCGGGGAGCTGTTTTTT. V usage is TRBV12-3 or TRBV12-4 and J usage is TRBJ2-2; D remains ambiguous. This CDR3 is built from 14 residues. V lost 6 bases, J lost 3 bases, and 11 bases lay in between.

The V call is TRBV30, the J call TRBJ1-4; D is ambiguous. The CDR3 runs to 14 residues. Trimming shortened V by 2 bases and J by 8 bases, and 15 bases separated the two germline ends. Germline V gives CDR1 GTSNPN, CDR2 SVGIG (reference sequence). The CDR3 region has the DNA TGTGCCTGGAGTAAGACACCCTTTAAGGAAAAACTGTTTTTT. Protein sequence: CAWSKTPFKEKLFF.

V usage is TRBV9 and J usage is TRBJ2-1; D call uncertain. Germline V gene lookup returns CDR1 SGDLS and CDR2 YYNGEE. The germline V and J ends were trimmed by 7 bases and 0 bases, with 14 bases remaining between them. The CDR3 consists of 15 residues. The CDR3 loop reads CASAAGWGSYNEQFF. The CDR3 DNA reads TGTGCCAGCGCAGCAGGTTGGGGCTCCTACAATGAGCAGTTCTTC. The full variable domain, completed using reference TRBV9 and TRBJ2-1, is DSGVTQTPKHLITATGQRVTLRCSPRSGDLSVYWYQQSLDQGLQFLIQYYNGEERAKGNILERFSAQQFPDLHSELNLSSLELGDSALYFCASAAGWGSYNEQFFGPGTRLTVL.

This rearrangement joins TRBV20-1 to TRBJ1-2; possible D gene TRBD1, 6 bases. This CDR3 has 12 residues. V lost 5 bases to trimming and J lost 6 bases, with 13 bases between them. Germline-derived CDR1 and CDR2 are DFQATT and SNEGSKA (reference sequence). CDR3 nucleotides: TGCAGTGCTCTAACAGGGATGAATGGCTACACCTTC. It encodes CSALTGMNGYTF.

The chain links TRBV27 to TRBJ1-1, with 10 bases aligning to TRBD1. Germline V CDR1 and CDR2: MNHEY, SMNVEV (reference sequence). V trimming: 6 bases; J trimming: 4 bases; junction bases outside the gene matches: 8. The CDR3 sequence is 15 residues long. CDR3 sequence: CASRRKTGGVTEAFF. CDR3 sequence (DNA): TGTGCCAGCAGACGTAAGACAGGGGGCGTCACTGAAGCTTTCTTT.

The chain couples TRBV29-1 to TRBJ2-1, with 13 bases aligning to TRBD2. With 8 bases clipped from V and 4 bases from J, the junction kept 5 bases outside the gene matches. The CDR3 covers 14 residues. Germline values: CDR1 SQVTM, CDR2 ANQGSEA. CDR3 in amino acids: CSSGLAGLYNEQFF. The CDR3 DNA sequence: TGCAGCTCGGGACTAGCGGGACTATACAATGAGCAGTTCTTC.

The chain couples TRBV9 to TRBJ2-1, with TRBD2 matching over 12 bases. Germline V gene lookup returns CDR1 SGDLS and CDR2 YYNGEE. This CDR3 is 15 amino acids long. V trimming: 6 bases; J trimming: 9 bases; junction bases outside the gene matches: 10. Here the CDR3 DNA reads TGTGCCAGCAACAGACTAGCGGGGGCCAGGGCTGAGCAGTTCTTC. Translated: CASNRLAGARAEQFF.

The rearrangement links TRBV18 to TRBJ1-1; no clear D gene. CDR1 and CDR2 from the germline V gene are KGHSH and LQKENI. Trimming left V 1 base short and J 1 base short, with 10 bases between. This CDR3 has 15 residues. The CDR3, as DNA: TGTGCCAGCTCACCACAACATCACCCGAACACTGAAGCTTTCTTT. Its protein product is CASSPQHHPNTEAFF. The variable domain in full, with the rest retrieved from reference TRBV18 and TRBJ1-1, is NAGVMQNPRHLVRRRGQEARLRCSPMKGHSHVYWYRQLPEEGLKFMVYLQKENIIDESGMPKERFSAEFPKEGPSILRIQQVVRGDSAAYFCASSPQHHPNTEAFFGQGTRLTVV.

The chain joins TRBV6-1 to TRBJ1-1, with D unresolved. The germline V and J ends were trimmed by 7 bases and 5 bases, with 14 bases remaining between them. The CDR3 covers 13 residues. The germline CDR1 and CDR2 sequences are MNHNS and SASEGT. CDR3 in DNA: TGTGCCAGCACCTTAAGTGTACAGACTGAAGCTTTCTTT. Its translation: CASTLSVQTEAFF.

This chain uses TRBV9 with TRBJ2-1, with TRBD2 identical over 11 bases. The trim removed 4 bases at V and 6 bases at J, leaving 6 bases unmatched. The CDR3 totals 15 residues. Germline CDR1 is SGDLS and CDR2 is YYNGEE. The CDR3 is CASSRVSGRANEQFF. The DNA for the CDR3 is TGTGCCAGCAGCCGTGTTAGCGGGAGGGCCAATGAGCAGTTCTTC.

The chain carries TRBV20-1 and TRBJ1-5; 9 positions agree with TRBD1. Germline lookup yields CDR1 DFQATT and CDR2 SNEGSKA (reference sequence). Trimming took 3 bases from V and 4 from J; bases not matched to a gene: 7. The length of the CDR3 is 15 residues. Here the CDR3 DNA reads TGCAGTGCTAGGGAATTTGGGACAGGGAATCAGCCCCAGCATTTT. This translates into CSAREFGTGNQPQHF.

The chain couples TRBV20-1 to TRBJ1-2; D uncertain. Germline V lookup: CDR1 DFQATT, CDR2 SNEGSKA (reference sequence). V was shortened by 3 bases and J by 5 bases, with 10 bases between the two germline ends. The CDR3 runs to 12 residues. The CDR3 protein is CSARAAPYGYTF. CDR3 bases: TGCAGTGCTAGGGCCGCACCTTATGGCTACACCTTC.

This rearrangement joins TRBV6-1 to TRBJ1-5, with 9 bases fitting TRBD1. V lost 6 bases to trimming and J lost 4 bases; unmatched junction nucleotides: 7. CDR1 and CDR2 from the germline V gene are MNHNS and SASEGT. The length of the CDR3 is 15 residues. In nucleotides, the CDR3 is TGTGCCAGCAGCGACCGGGACAGGGAAAATCAGCCCCAGCATTTT. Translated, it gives CASSDRDRENQPQHF.

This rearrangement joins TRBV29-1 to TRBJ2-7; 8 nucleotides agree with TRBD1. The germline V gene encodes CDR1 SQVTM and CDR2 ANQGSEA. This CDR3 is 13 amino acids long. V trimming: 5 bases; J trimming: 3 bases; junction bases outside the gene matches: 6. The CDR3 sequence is CSVLGTGGYEQYF. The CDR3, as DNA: TGCAGCGTTTTGGGAACAGGGGGCTACGAGCAGTACTTC.

This CDR3 reads CASSERGGYEQYF. CDR3 DNA sequence: TGTGCCAGCAGCGAGCGAGGGGGCTACGAGCAGTACTTC. The chain employs TRBV11-2 and TRBJ2-7; TRBD1 might be the D (6 bases). CDR3 length equals 13 residues. Germline CDR1 is SGHAT and CDR2 is FQNNGV. The germline V and J ends were trimmed by 5 bases and 3 bases, with 11 bases remaining between them.

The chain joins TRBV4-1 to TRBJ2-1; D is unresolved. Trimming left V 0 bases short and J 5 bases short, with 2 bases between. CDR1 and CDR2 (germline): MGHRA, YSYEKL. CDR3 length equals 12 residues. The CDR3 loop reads CASSQDDNEQFF. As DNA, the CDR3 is TGCGCCAGCAGCCAAGACGACAATGAGCAGTTCTTC.

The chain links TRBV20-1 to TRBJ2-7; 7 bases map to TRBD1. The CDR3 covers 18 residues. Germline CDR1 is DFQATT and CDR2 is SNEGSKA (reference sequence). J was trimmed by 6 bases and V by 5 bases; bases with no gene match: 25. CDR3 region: CSAQDDSLTGAKTPEQYF. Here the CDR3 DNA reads TGCAGTGCTCAGGATGACTCCCTAACAGGGGCGAAGACCCCCGAGCAGTACTTC.

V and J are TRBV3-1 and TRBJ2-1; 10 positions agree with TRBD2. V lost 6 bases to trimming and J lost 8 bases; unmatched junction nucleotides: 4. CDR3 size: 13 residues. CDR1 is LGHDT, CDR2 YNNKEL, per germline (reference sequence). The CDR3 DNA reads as TGTGCCAGCAGACGACTAGCGGGCGATGAGCAGTTCTTC. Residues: CASRRLAGDEQFF.

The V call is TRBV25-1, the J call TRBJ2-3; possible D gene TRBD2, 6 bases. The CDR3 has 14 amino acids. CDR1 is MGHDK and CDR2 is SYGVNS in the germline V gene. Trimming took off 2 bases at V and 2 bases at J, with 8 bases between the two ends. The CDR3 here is CASSEGGATDTQYF. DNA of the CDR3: TGTGCCAGCAGTGAAGGAGGGGCCACAGATACGCAGTATTTT.

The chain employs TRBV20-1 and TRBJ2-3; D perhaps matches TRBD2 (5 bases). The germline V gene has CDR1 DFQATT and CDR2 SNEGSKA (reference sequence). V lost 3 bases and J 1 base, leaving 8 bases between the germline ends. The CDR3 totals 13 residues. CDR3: CSARDSGTDTQYF. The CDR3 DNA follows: TGCAGTGCTAGGGATAGCGGCACAGATACGCAGTATTTT.

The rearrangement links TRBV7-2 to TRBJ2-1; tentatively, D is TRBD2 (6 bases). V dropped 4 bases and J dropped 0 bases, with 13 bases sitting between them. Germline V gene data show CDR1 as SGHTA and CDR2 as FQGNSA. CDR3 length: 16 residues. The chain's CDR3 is CASSSDRESSYNEQFF. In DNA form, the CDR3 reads TGTGCCAGCAGCTCAGACCGGGAGAGCTCCTACAATGAGCAGTTCTTC. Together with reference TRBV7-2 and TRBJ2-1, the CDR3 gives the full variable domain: GAGVSQSPSNKVTEKGKDVELRCDPISGHTALYWYRQSLGQGLEFLIYFQGNSAPDKSGLPSDRFSAERTGGSVSTLTIQRTQQEDSAVYLCASSSDRESSYNEQFFGPGTRLTVL.

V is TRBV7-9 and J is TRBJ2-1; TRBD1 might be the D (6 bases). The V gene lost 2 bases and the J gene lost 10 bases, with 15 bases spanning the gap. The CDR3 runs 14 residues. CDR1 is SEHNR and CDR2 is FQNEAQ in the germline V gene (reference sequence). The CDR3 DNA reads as TGTGCCAGCAGCTTATCTCACCCCGGGACAGAGCAGTTCTTC. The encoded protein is CASSLSHPGTEQFF.

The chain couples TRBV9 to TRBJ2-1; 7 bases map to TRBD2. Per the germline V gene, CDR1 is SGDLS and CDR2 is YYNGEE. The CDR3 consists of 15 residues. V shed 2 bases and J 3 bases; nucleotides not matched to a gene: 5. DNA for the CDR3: TGTGCCAGCAGCGTCGGACGGGGGGTCTACAATGAGCAGTTCTTC. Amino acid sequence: CASSVGRGVYNEQFF.

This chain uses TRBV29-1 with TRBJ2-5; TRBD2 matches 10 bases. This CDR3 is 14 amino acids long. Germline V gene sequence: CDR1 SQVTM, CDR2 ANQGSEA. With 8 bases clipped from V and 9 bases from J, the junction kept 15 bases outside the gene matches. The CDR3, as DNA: TGCAGCTCTGGACCGGGACTAGCGCCGCAGGCCCAGTACTTC. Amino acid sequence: CSSGPGLAPQAQYF.

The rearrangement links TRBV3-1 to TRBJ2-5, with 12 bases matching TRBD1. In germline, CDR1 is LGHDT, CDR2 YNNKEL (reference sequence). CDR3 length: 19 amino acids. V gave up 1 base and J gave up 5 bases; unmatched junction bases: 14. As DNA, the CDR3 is TGTGCCAGCAGCCAAGGAGTTCCGGGACAGGGGGCTGAGAGGGAGACCCAGTACTTC. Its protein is CASSQGVPGQGAERETQYF.

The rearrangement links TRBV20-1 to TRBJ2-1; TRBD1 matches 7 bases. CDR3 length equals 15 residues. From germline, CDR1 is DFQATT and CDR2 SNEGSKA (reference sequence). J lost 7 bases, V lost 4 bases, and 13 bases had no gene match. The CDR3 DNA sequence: TGCAGTGCTACGCAGACAGGGAGAGGTCGGAATGAGCAGTTCTTC. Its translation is CSATQTGRGRNEQFF.

The CDR3 sequence is CASSPDFPRGNQPQHF. CDR3 DNA: TGTGCCAGCAGTCCCGATTTTCCCCGGGGAAATCAGCCCCAGCATTTT. The chain carries TRBV5-8 and TRBJ1-5; D is unclear. The CDR3 is made up of 16 amino acids. Germline CDR1 is SGHTS and CDR2 is YDEGEE. V was shortened by 5 bases and J by 4 bases, with 19 bases between the two germline ends.

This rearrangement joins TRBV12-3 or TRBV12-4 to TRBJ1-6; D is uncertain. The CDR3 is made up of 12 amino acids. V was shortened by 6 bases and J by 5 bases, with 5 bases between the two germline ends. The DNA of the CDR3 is TGTGCCAGCAGCTCAAATAATTCACCCCTCCACTTT. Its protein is CASSSNNSPLHF.

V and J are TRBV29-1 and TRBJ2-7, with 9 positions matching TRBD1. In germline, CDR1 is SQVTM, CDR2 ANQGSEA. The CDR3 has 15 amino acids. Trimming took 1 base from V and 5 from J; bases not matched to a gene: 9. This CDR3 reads CSVEVPGQGRDEQYF. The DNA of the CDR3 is TGCAGCGTTGAAGTTCCGGGACAGGGTAGGGACGAGCAGTACTTC.

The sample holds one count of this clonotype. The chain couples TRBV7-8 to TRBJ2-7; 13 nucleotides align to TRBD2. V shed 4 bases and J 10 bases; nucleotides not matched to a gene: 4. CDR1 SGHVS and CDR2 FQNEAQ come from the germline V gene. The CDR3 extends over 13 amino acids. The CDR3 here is CASSSGLAGRQYF. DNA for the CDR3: TGTGCCAGCAGCTCGGGACTAGCGGGAAGACAGTACTTC. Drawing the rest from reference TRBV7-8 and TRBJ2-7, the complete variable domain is GAGVSQSPRYKVAKRGQDVALRCDPISGHVSLFWYQQALGQGPEFLTYFQNEAQLDKSGLPSDRFFAERPEGSVSTLKIQRTQQEDSAVYLCASSSGLAGRQYFGPGTRLTVT.